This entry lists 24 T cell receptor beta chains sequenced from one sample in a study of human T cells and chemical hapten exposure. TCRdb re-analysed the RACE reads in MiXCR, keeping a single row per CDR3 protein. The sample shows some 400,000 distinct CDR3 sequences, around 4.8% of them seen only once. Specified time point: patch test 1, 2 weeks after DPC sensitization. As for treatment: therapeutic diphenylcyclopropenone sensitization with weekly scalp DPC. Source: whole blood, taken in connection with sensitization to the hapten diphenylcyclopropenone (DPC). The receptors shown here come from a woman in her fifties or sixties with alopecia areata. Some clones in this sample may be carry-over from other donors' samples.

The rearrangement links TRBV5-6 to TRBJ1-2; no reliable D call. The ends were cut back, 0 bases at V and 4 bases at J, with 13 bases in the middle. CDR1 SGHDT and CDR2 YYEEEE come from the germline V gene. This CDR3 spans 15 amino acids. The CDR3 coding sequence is TGTGCCAGCAGCTTGGAAGGAGTACACTCCTATGGCTACACCTTC. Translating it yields CASSLEGVHSYGYTF.

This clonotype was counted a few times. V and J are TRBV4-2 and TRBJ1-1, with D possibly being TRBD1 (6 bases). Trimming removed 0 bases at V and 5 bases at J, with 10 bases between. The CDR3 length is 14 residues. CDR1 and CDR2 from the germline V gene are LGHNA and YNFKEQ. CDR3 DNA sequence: TGTGCCAGCAGCCAAGAGGGGGCGCGGACTGAAGCTTTCTTT. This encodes CASSQEGARTEAFF.

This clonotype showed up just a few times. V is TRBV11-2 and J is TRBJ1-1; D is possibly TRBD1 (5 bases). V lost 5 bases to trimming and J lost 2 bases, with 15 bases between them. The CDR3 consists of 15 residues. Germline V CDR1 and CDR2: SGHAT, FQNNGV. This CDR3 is CASSGGTFPNTEAFF. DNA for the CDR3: TGTGCCAGCAGCGGAGGGACTTTCCCTAACACTGAAGCTTTCTTT. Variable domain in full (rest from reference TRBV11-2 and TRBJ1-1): EAGVAQSPRYKIIEKRQSVAFWCNPISGHATLYWYQQILGQGPKLLIQFQNNGVVDDSQLPKDRFSAERLKGVDSTLKIQPAKLEDSAVYLCASSGGTFPNTEAFFGQGTRLTVV.

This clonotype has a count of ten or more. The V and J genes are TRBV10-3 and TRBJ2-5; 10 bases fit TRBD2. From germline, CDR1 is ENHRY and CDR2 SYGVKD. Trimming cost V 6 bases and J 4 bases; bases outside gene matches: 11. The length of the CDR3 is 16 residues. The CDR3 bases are TGTGCCATCAGGACCGAGCGGGAGGGCCTCGGAGAGACCCAGTACTTC. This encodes CAIRTEREGLGETQYF.

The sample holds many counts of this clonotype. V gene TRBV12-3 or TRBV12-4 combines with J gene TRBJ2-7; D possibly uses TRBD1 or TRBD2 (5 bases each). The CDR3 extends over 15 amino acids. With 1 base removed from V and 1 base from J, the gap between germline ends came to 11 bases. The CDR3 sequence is CASSLVGTGSYEQYF. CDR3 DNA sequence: TGTGCCAGCAGTTTAGTAGGGACGGGATCCTACGAGCAGTACTTC.

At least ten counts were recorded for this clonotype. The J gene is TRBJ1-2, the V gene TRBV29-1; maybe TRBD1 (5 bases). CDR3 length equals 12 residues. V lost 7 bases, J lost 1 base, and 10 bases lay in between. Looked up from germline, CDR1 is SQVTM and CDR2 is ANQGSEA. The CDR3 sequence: CSAATDNYGYTF. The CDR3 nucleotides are TGCAGCGCTGCGACAGATAACTATGGCTACACCTTC.

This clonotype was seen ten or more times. The CDR3 DNA follows: TGCGCCAGCAGCCCCGGGAGCCCTCCCTCCTACAATGAGCAGTTCTTC. It encodes CASSPGSPPSYNEQFF. This sequence joins TRBV5-1 and TRBJ2-1; D is possibly TRBD2 (6 bases). CDR3 size: 16 residues. Trimming stripped 4 bases from V and 0 bases from J, with 14 bases between. Germline CDR1 and CDR2: SGHRS and YFSETQ.

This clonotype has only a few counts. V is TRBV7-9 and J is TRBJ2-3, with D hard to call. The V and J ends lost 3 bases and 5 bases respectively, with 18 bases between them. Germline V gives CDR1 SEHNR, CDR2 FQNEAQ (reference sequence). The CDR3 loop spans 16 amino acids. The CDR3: CASSFPPRTARDTQYF. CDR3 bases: TGTGCCAGCAGCTTCCCCCCCCGGACGGCTCGAGATACGCAGTATTTT.

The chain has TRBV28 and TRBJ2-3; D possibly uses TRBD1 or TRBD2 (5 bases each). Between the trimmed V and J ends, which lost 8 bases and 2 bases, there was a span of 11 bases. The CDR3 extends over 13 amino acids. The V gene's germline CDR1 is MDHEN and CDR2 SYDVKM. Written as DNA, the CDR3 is TGTGCCAGCTCGGGGACCTACACAGATACGCAGTATTTT. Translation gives CASSGTYTDTQYF.

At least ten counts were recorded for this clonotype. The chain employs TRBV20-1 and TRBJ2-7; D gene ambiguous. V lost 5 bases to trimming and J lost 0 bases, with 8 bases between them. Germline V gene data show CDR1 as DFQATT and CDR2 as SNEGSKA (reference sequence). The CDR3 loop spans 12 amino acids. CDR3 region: CSASSTSYEQYF. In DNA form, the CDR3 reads TGCAGTGCTTCCTCTACCTCCTACGAGCAGTACTTC.

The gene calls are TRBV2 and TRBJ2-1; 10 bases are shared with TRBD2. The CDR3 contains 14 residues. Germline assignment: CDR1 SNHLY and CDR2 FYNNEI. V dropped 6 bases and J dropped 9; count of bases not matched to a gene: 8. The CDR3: CASSLAGAYGEQFF. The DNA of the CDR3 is TGTGCCAGCAGCCTAGCGGGAGCGTACGGTGAGCAGTTCTTC.

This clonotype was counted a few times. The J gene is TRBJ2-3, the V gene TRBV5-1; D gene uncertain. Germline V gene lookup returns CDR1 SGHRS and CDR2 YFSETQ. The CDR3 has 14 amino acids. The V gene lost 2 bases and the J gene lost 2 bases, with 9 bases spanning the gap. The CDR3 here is CASSFFDPTDTQYF. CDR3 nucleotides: TGCGCCAGCAGCTTCTTTGATCCCACAGATACGCAGTATTTT.

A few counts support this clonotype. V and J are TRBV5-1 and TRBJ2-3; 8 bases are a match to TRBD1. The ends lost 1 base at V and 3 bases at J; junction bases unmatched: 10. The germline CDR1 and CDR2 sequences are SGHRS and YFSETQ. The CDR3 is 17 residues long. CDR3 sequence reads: CASSLLWTGSRTDTQYF. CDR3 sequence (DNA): TGCGCCAGCAGCTTGTTATGGACAGGGTCAAGGACAGATACGCAGTATTTT.

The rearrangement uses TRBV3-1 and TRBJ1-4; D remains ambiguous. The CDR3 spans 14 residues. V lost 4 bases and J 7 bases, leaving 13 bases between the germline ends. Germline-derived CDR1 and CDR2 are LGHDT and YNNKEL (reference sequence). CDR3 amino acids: CASSPERLGEKLFF. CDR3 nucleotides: TGTGCCAGCAGCCCTGAGCGGCTTGGTGAAAAACTGTTTTTT.

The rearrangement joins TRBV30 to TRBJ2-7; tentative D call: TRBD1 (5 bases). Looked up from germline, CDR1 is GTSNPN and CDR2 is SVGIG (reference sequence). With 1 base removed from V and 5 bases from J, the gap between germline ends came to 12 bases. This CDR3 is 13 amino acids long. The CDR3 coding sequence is TGTGCCTGGAGTGAGGCAGGGTACGACGAGCAGTACTTC. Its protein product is CAWSEAGYDEQYF.

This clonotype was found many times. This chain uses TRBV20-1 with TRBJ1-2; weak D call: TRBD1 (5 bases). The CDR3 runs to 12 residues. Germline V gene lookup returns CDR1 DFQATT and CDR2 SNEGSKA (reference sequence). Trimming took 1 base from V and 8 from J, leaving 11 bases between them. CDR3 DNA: TGCAGTGCTAGAGGGGGCAGGGAAGGCTACACCTTC. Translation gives CSARGGREGYTF.

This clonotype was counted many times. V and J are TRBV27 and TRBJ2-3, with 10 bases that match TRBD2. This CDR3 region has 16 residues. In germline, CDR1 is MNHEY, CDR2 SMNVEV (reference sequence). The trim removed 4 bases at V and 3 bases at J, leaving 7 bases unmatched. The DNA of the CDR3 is TGTGCCAGCAGTTCCCTACTAGCGGGGTTTACAGATACGCAGTATTTT. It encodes CASSSLLAGFTDTQYF.

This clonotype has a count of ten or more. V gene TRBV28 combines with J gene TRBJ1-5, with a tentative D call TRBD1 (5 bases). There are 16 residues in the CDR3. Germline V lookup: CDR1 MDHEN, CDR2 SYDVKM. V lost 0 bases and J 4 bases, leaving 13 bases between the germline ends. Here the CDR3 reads CASSLWPAGGNQPQHF. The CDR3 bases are TGTGCCAGCAGTTTATGGCCCGCCGGGGGAAATCAGCCCCAGCATTTT.

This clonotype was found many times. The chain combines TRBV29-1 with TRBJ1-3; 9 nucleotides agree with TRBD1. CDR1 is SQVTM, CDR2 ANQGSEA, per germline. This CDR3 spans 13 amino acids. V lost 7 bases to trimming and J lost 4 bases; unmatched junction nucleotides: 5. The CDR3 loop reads CSGYRGQGNTIYF. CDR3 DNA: TGCAGCGGGTACAGGGGGCAAGGAAACACCATATATTTT.

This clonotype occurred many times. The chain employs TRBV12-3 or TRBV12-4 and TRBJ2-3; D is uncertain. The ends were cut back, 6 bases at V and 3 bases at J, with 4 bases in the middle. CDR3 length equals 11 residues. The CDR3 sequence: CASSQTDTQYF. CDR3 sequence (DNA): TGTGCCAGCAGCCAAACAGATACGCAGTATTTT.

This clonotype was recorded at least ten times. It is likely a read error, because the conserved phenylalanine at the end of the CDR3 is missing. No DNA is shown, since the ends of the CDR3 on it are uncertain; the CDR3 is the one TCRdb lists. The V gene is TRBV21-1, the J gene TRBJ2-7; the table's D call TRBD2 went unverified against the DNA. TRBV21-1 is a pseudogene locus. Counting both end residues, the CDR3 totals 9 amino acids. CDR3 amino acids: CASSNDYPY.

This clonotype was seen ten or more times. Here the CDR3 DNA reads TGCAGCGTTGATTTCGTGGCAGGGCAAGAGACCCAGTACTTC. As protein: CSVDFVAGQETQYF. This chain uses TRBV29-1 with TRBJ2-5; D is perhaps TRBD1 (5 bases). CDR1 SQVTM and CDR2 ANQGSEA come from the germline V gene. The CDR3 sequence is 14 residues long. V gave up 3 bases and J gave up 2 bases, with 13 bases separating them.

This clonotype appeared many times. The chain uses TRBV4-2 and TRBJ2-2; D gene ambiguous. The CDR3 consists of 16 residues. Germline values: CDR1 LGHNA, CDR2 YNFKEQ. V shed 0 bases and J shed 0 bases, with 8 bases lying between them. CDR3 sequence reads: CASSQERASNTGELFF. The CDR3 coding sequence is TGTGCCAGCAGCCAAGAAAGGGCCTCGAACACCGGGGAGCTGTTTTTT.

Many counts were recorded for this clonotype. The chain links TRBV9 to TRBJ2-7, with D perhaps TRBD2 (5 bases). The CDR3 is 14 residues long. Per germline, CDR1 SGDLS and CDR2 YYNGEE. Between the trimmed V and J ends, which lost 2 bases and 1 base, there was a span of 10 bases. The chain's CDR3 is CASSVGSASYEQYF. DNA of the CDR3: TGTGCCAGCAGCGTCGGTAGCGCGTCCTACGAGCAGTACTTC.